Below are 16 T cell receptor beta chains sequenced from a single sample in a study of cytomegalovirus exposure and HLA in healthy donors. The PCR was carried out with 60 Vbeta primers and 13 Jbeta primers. The assay was immunoSEQ multiplex PCR, and TCRdb's table has in-frame clones only and misses some. This sample has about 110,000 clones, with 73% found just once. The specimen sequenced was PBMCs. These receptors were collected from a man aged 25-45 years in good health and CMV-seronegative.

The rearrangement links TRBV7-6 to TRBJ2-5; 11 positions match TRBD2. There are 15 residues in the CDR3. V trimming: 5 bases; J trimming: 0 bases; junction bases outside the gene matches: 2. Germline assignment: CDR1 SGHVS and CDR2 FNYEAQ. The DNA of the CDR3 is TGTGCCAGCAGCGGGGGACTAGCGGACCAAGAGACCCAGTACTTC. Its protein product is CASSGGLADQETQYF.

J is TRBJ2-3 and V is TRBV2; no clear D gene. This CDR3 contains 16 residues. Deletions cut 3 bases from V and 0 bases from J, with 13 bases between. Germline CDR1 and CDR2: SNHLY and FYNNEI. The CDR3 region has the DNA TGTGCCAGCAGTGACCTTGTGGCCAGTAGCACAGATACGCAGTATTTT. Its protein product is CASSDLVASSTDTQYF.

This clone was seen a handful of times. The chain combines TRBV5-1 with TRBJ2-2; D might be TRBD2 (6 bases). With 2 bases removed from V and 1 base from J, the gap between germline ends came to 15 bases. Germline assignment: CDR1 SGHRS and CDR2 YFSETQ. This CDR3 is 17 amino acids long. The CDR3 DNA reads TGCGCCAGCAGCTTCGCTGCGGGGTCGGGGAACACCGGGGAGCTGTTTTTT. Its translation: CASSFAAGSGNTGELFF.

This rearrangement joins TRBV6-5 to TRBJ2-7, with 8 bases matching TRBD1. The CDR3 is 13 amino acids. CDR1 is MNHEY, CDR2 SVGAGI, per germline. Trimming at V came to 5 bases and at J to 12 bases, leaving 12 bases not matched to a gene. CDR3 coding DNA: TGTGCCAGCAGTGAGCGGACAGGGTCCCTCCCGTACTTC. This sequence encodes CASSERTGSLPYF.

The CDR3 sequence is CASSPRAGGLTTEAFF. DNA of the CDR3: TGTGCCAGCAGCCCACGGGCAGGGGGCTTAACCACTGAAGCTTTCTTT. The chain is built from TRBV5-4 and TRBJ1-1; 8 nucleotides agree with TRBD1. V lost 4 bases, J lost 4 bases, and 12 bases stayed unmatched. The CDR3 totals 16 residues. Germline V gene data show CDR1 as SGHNT and CDR2 as YYREEE (reference sequence). The full variable domain, in which reference TRBV5-4 and TRBJ1-1 provide the parts outside the CDR3, is ETGVTQSPTHLIKTRGQQVTLRCSSQSGHNTVSWYQQALGQGPQFIFQYYREEENGRGNFPPRFSGLQFPNYSSELNVNALELDDSALYLCASSPRAGGLTTEAFFGQGTRLTVV.

The chain carries TRBV29-1 and TRBJ1-1, with D unresolved. V was pared by 7 bases and J by 0 bases, with 21 bases between. The CDR3 is made up of 16 amino acids. CDR1 is SQVTM and CDR2 is ANQGSEA in the germline V gene. CDR3 amino acids: CSANGPYEGLNTEAFF. The CDR3 DNA is TGCAGCGCAAACGGACCATACGAGGGTTTGAACACTGAAGCTTTCTTT.

The chain links TRBV7-9 to TRBJ1-1; D may be TRBD1 (5 bases). CDR3 length: 13 amino acids. Trimming cost V 1 base and J 4 bases, with 7 bases left between them. Germline CDR1 SEHNR, CDR2 FQNEAQ (reference sequence). The CDR3 is CASSLGGVTEAFF. The CDR3 coding sequence is TGTGCCAGCAGCTTAGGGGGGGTCACTGAAGCTTTCTTT.

The CDR3 region is CASSAVFGTTVNEQFF. CDR3 DNA: TGTGCCAGCAGCGCGGTGTTCGGGACTACCGTCAATGAGCAGTTCTTC. This chain connects TRBV9 to TRBJ2-1; 7 nucleotides match TRBD2. Per the germline V gene, CDR1 is SGDLS and CDR2 is YYNGEE. V shed 3 bases and J 6 bases; nucleotides not matched to a gene: 12. CDR3 length: 16 amino acids.

The V gene is TRBV19, the J gene TRBJ1-2; tentative D call: TRBD1 (6 bases). V was trimmed by 0 bases and J by 4 bases, leaving 18 bases between them. Germline CDR1 reads LNHDA; CDR2 reads SQIVND (reference sequence). This CDR3 comprises 17 residues. The CDR3 is CASSIEGAAGQIYGYTF. The CDR3 DNA follows: TGTGCCAGTAGTATAGAAGGGGCGGCCGGACAGATCTATGGCTACACCTTC.

This sequence joins TRBV7-6 and TRBJ2-1, with D possibly being TRBD2 (5 bases). The V and J ends lost 5 bases and 5 bases respectively, with 13 bases between them. The CDR3 runs to 14 residues. Germline CDR1 SGHVS, CDR2 FNYEAQ. CDR3 bases: TGTGCCAGCAGCCCCCGCGGAGGTAACAATGAGCAGTTCTTC. Encoded protein: CASSPRGGNNEQFF.

The CDR3 DNA follows: TGTGCCAGCAGCCGAAGCGGGAACCCCAACTATGAGCAGTTCTTC. Translation: CASSRSGNPNYEQFF. This chain uses TRBV7-9 with TRBJ2-1, with 7 nucleotides matching TRBD2. Germline-derived CDR1 and CDR2 are SEHNR and FQNEAQ (reference sequence). V dropped 5 bases and J dropped 8; count of bases not matched to a gene: 12. The CDR3 is made up of 15 amino acids. Full variable domain (rest looked up from reference TRBV7-9 and TRBJ2-1): DTGVSQNPRHKITKRGQNVTFRCDPISEHNRLYWYRQTLGQGPEFLTYFQNEAQLEKSRLLSDRFSAERPKGSFSTLEIQRTEQGDSAMYLCASSRSGNPNYEQFFGPGTRLTVL.

As for this clone: A junction end diverges from the germline sequence, so it may reflect a read error. This sequence joins TRBV19 and TRBJ1-1; 9 nucleotides line up with TRBD1. Germline CDR1 LNHDA, CDR2 SQIVND (reference sequence). This CDR3 has 16 amino acids. CDR3 sequence (DNA): TGTGCCAGTAGTTTAGAACGGGACAGGGTTTCTGCTGAAGCTTTCTTT. This sequence encodes CASSLERDRVSAEAFF.

The rearrangement links TRBV6-4 to TRBJ1-1; unclear D gene. CDR1 is MRHNA and CDR2 is SNTAGT in the germline V gene. The CDR3 is 14 residues long. V was clipped by 5 bases and J by 4 bases, with 14 bases between them. The CDR3 loop is CASSYAEGSTEAFF. In DNA, the CDR3 is TGTGCCAGCAGTTATGCCGAAGGGAGCACTGAAGCTTTCTTT.

The chain uses TRBV6-1 and TRBJ2-7, with TRBD2 matching 9 bases. Germline CDR1 MNHNS, CDR2 SASEGT. After removal of 5 bases from V and 2 bases from J, the junction contained 7 bases not matched to a gene. CDR3 length equals 15 residues. CDR3 residues: CASSPAGGSAYEQYF. CDR3 nucleotides: TGTGCCAGCAGTCCCGCGGGGGGGTCCGCCTACGAGCAGTACTTC.

This clone was seen repeatedly, ten times or more. This chain uses TRBV2 with TRBJ1-5; D not resolved. V lost 4 bases to trimming and J lost 2 bases, with 18 bases between them. Germline values: CDR1 SNHLY, CDR2 FYNNEI. The CDR3 consists of 17 residues. The CDR3 protein is CASSGRAGSDGNQPQHF. The CDR3 region has the DNA TGTGCCAGCAGTGGGCGAGCCGGGTCCGATGGCAATCAGCCCCAGCATTTT. The full variable domain, completed using reference TRBV2 and TRBJ1-5, is EPEVTQTPSHQVTQMGQEVILRCVPISNHLYFYWYRQILGQKVEFLVSFYNNEISEKSEIFDDQFSVERPDGSNFTLKIRSTKLEDSAMYFCASSGRAGSDGNQPQHFGDGTRLSIL.

Worth noting for this clone: One end of the junction does not line up with germline, which may come from a read error. The chain has TRBV6-1 and TRBJ2-7; the match to TRBD2 covers 7 bases. Germline-derived CDR1 and CDR2 are MNHNS and SASEGT. This CDR3 has 13 residues. The CDR3 spells CASSGGGSSEQYF. In nucleotides, the CDR3 is TGTGCCAGCAGTGGGGGGGGGTCCTCCGAGCAGTACTTC.